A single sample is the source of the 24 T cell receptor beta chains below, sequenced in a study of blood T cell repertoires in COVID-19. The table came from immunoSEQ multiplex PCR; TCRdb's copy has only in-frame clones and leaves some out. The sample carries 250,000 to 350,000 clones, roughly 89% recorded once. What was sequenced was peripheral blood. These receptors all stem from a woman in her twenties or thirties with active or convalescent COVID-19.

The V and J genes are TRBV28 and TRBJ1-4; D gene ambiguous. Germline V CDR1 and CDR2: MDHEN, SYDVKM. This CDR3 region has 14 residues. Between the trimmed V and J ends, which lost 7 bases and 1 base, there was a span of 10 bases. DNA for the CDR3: TGTGCCAGCACCGCCAAGCAAACTAATGAAAAACTGTTTTTT. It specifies CASTAKQTNEKLFF.

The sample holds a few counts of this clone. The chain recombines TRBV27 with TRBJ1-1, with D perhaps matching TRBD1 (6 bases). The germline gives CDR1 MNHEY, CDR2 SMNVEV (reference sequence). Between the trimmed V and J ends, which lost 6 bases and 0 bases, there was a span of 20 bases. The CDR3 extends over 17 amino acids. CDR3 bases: TGTGCCAGCAGCAGCTTTATCCAGGGGACTATGAACACTGAAGCTTTCTTT. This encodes CASSSFIQGTMNTEAFF.

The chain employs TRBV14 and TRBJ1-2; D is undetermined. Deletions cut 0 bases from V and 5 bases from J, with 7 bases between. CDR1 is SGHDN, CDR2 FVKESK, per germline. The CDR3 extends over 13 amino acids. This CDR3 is CASSQDQSYGYTF. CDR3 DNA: TGTGCCAGCAGCCAAGATCAGTCGTATGGCTACACCTTC.

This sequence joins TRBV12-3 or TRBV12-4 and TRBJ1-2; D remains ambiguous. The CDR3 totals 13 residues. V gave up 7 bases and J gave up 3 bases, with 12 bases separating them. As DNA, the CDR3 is TGTGCCAGCAATGAGGGCGGGGACTATGGCTACACCTTC. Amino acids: CASNEGGDYGYTF.

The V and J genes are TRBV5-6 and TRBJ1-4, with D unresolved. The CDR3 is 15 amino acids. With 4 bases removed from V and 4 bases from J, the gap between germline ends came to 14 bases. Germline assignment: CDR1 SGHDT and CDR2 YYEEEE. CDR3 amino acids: CASSTLVSSNEKLFF. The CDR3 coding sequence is TGTGCCAGCAGCACCCTGGTTAGTAGTAATGAAAAACTGTTTTTT.

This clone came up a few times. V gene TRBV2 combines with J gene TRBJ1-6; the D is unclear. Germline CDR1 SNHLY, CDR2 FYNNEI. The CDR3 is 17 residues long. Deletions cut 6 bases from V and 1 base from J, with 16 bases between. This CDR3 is CASRSDPPGSYNSPLHF. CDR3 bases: TGTGCCAGCAGGTCGGACCCCCCGGGGTCCTATAATTCACCCCTCCACTTT.

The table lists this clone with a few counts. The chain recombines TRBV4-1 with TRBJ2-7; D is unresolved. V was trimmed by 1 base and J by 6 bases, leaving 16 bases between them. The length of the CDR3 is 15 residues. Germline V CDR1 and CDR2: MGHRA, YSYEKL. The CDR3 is CASSQGWQAAGEQYF. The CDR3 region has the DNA TGCGCCAGCAGCCAAGGATGGCAGGCCGCAGGCGAGCAGTACTTC.

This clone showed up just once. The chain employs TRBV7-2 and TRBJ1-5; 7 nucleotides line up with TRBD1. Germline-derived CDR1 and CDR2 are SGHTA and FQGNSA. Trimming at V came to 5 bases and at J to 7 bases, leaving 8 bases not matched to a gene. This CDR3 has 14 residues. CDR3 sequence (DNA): TGTGCCAGCAGCCCGGACAGGACCAACCAGCCCCAGCATTTT. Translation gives CASSPDRTNQPQHF.

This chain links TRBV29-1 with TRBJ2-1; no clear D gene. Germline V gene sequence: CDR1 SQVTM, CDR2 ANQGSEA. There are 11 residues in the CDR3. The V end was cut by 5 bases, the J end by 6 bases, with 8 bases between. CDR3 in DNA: TGCAGCGTTCGGGTCCTCAATGAGCAGTTCTTC. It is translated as CSVRVLNEQFF.

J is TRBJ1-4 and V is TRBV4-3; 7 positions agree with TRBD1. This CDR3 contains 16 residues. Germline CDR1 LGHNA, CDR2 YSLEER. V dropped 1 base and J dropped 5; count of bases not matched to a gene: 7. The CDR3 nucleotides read TGCGCCAGCAGCCAAGGGCTAGGGGGCGCCAATGAAAAACTGTTTTTT. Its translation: CASSQGLGGANEKLFF.

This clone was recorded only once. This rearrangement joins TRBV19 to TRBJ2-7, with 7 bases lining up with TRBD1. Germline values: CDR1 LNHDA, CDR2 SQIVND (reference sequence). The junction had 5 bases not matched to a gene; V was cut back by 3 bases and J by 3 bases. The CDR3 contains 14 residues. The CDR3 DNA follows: TGTGCCAGTAGTATTAGGGGGCCGGACTACGAGCAGTACTTC. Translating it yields CASSIRGPDYEQYF.

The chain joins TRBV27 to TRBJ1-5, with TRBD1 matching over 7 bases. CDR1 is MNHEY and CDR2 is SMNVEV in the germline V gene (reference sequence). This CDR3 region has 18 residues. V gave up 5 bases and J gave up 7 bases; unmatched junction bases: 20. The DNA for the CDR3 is TGTGCCAGCAGTCAACTATATGGGGCCGACAGGGTAGGACAGCCCCAGCATTTT. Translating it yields CASSQLYGADRVGQPQHF.

The CDR3 nucleotides read TGCGCCAGCGGCTCGGGTTGCAATCAGCCCCAGCATTTT. Encoded protein: CASGSGCNQPQHF. The chain couples TRBV23-1 to TRBJ1-5; D ambiguous. TRBV23-1 is marked as an open reading frame, function uncertain. The V end was cut by 8 bases, the J end by 2 bases, with 10 bases between. This CDR3 spans 13 amino acids.

The CDR3 DNA sequence: TGCGCCAGCAGTGCGGGACAGGGTGGTGGCTACACCTTC. Its translation is CASSAGQGGGYTF. The J gene is TRBJ1-2, the V gene TRBV10-2, with TRBD1 matching 9 bases. The germline V gene encodes CDR1 WSHSY and CDR2 SAAADI. V was clipped by 4 bases and J by 7 bases; unmatched bases: 4. This CDR3 has 13 amino acids.

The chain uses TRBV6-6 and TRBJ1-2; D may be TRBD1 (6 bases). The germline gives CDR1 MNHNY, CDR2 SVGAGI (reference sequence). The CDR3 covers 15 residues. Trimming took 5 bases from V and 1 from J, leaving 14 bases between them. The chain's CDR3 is CASSHTGSLNYGYTF. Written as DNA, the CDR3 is TGTGCCAGCAGTCATACAGGGAGTCTTAACTATGGCTACACCTTC.

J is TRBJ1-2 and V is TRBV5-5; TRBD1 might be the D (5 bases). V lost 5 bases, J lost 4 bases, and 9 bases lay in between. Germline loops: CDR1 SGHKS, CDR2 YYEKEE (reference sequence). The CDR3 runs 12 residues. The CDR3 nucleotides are TGTGCCAGCAGTTACACAGGCTATGGCTACACCTTC. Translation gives CASSYTGYGYTF.

The CDR3 is CASTKTGTDTQYF. In DNA form, the CDR3 reads TGTGCCAGCACCAAGACAGGCACAGATACGCAGTATTTT. This sequence joins TRBV28 and TRBJ2-3, with D perhaps matching TRBD1 (5 bases). Per the germline V gene, CDR1 is MDHEN and CDR2 is SYDVKM. Trimming stripped 7 bases from V and 1 base from J, with 9 bases between. This CDR3 contains 13 residues.

CDR3 nucleotide sequence: TGTGCCAGCAGTCCCTCTTACCCTCGGACAGGGGACGCCTACGAGCAGTACTTC. It encodes CASSPSYPRTGDAYEQYF. The chain has TRBV27 and TRBJ2-7, with 9 bases identical to TRBD1. The CDR3 spans 18 residues. Trimming removed 5 bases from V and 2 bases from J; junction bases left unmatched: 16. Germline V lookup: CDR1 MNHEY, CDR2 SMNVEV (reference sequence).

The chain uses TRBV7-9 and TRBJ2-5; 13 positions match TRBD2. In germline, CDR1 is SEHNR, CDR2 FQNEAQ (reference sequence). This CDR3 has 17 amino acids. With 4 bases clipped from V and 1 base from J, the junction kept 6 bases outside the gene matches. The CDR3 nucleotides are TGTGCCAGCAGCTCACCTGGACTAGCGGGGGCCCAAGAGACCCAGTACTTC. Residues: CASSSPGLAGAQETQYF.

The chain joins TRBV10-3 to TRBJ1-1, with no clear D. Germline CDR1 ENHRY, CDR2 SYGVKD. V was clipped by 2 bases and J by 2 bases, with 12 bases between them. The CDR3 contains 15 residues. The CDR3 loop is CAISEDSGGNTEAFF. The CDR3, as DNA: TGTGCCATCAGTGAGGACTCAGGAGGTAACACTGAAGCTTTCTTT.

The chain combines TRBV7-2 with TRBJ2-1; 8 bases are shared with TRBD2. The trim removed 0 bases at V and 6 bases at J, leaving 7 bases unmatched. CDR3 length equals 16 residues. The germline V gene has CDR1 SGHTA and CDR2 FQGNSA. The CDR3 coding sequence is TGTGCCAGCAGCTTAGCCCCGGGACTAGACGGCAATGAGCAGTTCTTC. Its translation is CASSLAPGLDGNEQFF.

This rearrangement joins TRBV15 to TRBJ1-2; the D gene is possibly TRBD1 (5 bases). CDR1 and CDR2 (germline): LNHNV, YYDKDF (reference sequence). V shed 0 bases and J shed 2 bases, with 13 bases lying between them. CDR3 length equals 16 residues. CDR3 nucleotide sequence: TGTGCCACCAGCAGAGACAGGGCGGCTTTAAACTATGGCTACACCTTC. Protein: CATSRDRAALNYGYTF. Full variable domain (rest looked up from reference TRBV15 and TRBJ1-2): DAMVIQNPRYQVTQFGKPVTLSCSQTLNHNVMYWYQQKSSQAPKLLFHYYDKDFNNEADTPDNFQSRRPNTSFCFLDIRSPGLGDTAMYLCATSRDRAALNYGYTFGSGTRLTVV.

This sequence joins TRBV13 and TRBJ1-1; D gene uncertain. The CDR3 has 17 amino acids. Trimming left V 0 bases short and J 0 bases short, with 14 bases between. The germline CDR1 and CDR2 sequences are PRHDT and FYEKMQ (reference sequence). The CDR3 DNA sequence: TGTGCCAGCAGCTTAGGCTACAGAAGATCCCTGAACACTGAAGCTTTCTTT. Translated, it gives CASSLGYRRSLNTEAFF.

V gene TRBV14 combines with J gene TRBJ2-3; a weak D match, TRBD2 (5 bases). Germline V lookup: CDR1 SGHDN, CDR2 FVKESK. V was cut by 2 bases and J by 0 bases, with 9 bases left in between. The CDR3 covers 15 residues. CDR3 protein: CASSQRTLSTDTQYF. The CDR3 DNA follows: TGTGCCAGCAGCCAAAGGACTCTCAGCACAGATACGCAGTATTTT.